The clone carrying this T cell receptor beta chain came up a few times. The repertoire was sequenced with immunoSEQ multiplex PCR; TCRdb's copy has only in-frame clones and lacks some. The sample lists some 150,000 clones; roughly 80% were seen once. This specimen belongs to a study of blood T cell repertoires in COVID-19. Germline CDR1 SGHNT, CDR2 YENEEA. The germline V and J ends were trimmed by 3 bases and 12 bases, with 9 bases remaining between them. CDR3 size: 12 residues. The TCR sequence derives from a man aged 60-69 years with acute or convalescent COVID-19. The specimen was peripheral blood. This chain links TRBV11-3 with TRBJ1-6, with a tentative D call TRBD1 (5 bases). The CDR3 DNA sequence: TGTGCCAGCAGCTTCGGGGGTGGACCCCTCCACTTT. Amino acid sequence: CASSFGGGPLHF. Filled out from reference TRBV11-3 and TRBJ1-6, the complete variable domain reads EAGVVQSPRYKIIEKKQPVAFWCNPISGHNTLYWYLQNLGQGPELLIRYENEEAVDDSQLPKDRFSAERLKGVDSTLKIQPAELGDSAVYLCASSFGGGPLHFGNGTRLTVT.